This T cell receptor (beta chain) was retrieved from a study of blood T cells in healthy people across ages. Findings of the study overall: Long-lived and aged donors differed, with more naive CD4+ cells and higher diversity in the long-lived.

The ends were cut back, 6 bases at V and 3 bases at J, with 9 bases in the middle. The germline V gene encodes CDR1 MNHNS and CDR2 SASEGT. The CDR3 has 12 residues. A second roughly 7 to 12 cycle PCR used barcoded and J-beta primers. MiXCR was run by TCRdb on the 5' RACE reads, yielding one entry per CDR3 protein. The sample carries about 1.4 million distinct CDR3 sequences, around 55% recorded once. As for this clonotype: Its antigen is unknown.

Source material: blood. The rearrangement links TRBV6-1 to TRBJ2-7; possibly TRBD1 or TRBD2 for D (5 bases each). This clonotype was sampled from a man between 18 and 29 years old in good health. CDR3 sequence: CASRGRLYEQYF. Written as DNA, the CDR3 is TGTGCCAGCAGGGGACGGCTCTACGAGCAGTACTTC.